This paragraph covers one TCR beta chain sequence. Antigen unknown. cDNA synthesis used the whole RNA isolate, giving expressed TCRB sequences. Measured with immunoSEQ multiplex PCR; TCRdb has only the in-frame clones, and not every one. The data contain 310,000 or so clones, approximately 9.9% of them singletons. Germline values: CDR1 SEHNR, CDR2 FQNEAQ (reference sequence). Trimming pared 0 bases from V and 7 bases from J, leaving 15 bases between. The CDR3 spans 15 residues. This sample was taken from a study of beta chain features in type 1 diabetes. Over 95% purity was reached by all sorted populations. Findings and limits, study-wide: The study left unresolved whether HLA type influences TCRB rearrangement. In the patient group, naive, central memory and Treg TCRB repertoires seemed more alike than in the healthy donor group. The VDJ junctions of type 1 diabetes patients carried fewer insertions and more deletions.

The gene calls are TRBV7-9 and TRBJ1-2; D not certain. This receptor was identified in a woman aged 30 to 39 in good health. The sequencing input was naive CD4+ T cells from blood. CDR3: CASSLALVQAGGYTF. The CDR3 coding sequence is TGTGCCAGCAGCTTAGCTCTCGTCCAGGCCGGTGGCTACACCTTC.